This T cell receptor beta chain comes out of a study of multiple sclerosis patients with progressive multifocal leukoencephalopathy. The study, taken as a whole, reports: At PML onset, no shared TRBV or TRBJ gene usage was seen.

A word on this clone: Its target is unknown.

Time point reported: roughly 13 months of natalizumab therapy. All patients had prior interferon beta, and all PML patients were female. J gave up 6 bases and V 5 bases, and 8 bases lay outside the gene matches. The germline V gene encodes CDR1 SGHTA and CDR2 FQGNSA. CDR3 size: 15 residues. Only in-frame clones appear in the TCRdb table, and some are missing; sequencing was by immunoSEQ multiplex PCR. The table records 20,000 to 30,000 clones, 85% to 95% of them present only once. The receptor comes from a man younger than 40 with multiple sclerosis. The chain joins TRBV7-2 to TRBJ2-2; 8 nucleotides match TRBD1. Sequencing was performed on PBMCs, taken from a patient treated with natalizumab. CDR3 DNA sequence: TGTGCCAGCAGCACCGGACAGGGTCAATCCGGGGAGCTGTTTTTT. This gives the protein CASSTGQGQSGELFF.